The 12 T cell receptor beta chains below were found in one sample sequenced in a study of CD8 T cells in Susac syndrome. Reverse transcription of about 0.5 to 1 ug RNA was carried out with random hexamers. MiXCR, applied by TCRdb to the immunoSEQ multiplex PCR reads, yields one record per CDR3 protein. The data show about 190,000 distinct CDR3 sequences, 95% seen once. Sample: CD4+ T cells from PBMCs. These TCRs come from a human donor with Susac syndrome.

The chain combines TRBV20-1 with TRBJ1-6; the D gene is possibly TRBD1 (5 bases). The CDR3 is 16 amino acids. Germline V gives CDR1 DFQATT, CDR2 SNEGSKA (reference sequence). V was shortened by 3 bases and J by 8 bases, with 20 bases between the two germline ends. The CDR3 protein is CSASVAGRVSHSPLHF. The DNA for the CDR3 is TGCAGTGCTAGTGTGGCAGGGCGGGTCTCCCATTCACCCCTCCACTTT.

V usage is TRBV18 and J usage is TRBJ1-1, with D uncertain. Looked up from germline, CDR1 is KGHSH and CDR2 is LQKENI. V lost 2 bases to trimming and J lost 4 bases, with 14 bases between them. The CDR3 totals 15 residues. CDR3 region: CASSPSVGAVTEAFF. CDR3 nucleotides: TGTGCCAGCTCACCATCGGTTGGAGCGGTCACTGAAGCTTTCTTT.

This clonotype was recorded once. The chain combines TRBV30 with TRBJ1-2; maybe TRBD1 (6 bases). CDR3 size: 13 residues. V dropped 3 bases and J dropped 4 bases, with 12 bases sitting between them. The germline gives CDR1 GTSNPN, CDR2 SVGIG (reference sequence). The CDR3 loop is CAWSRGEGYGYTF. CDR3 nucleotides: TGTGCCTGGAGCAGGGGAGAGGGCTATGGCTACACCTTC.

This clonotype was observed a handful of times. The chain combines TRBV19 with TRBJ1-5, with TRBD1 matching 8 bases. CDR3 length: 14 residues. From germline, CDR1 is LNHDA and CDR2 SQIVND (reference sequence). Trimming removed 5 bases from V and 6 bases from J; junction bases left unmatched: 6. The CDR3 here is CASSSDRVGQPQHF. CDR3 bases: TGTGCCAGTAGTTCGGACAGGGTAGGTCAGCCCCAGCATTTT.

The chain employs TRBV30 and TRBJ2-3, with D uncertain. Per the germline V gene, CDR1 is GTSNPN and CDR2 is SVGIG (reference sequence). The CDR3 is 15 amino acids. V was clipped by 0 bases and J by 2 bases, with 12 bases between them. Here the CDR3 reads CAWSVVWPYTDTQYF. The CDR3 region has the DNA TGTGCCTGGAGTGTAGTCTGGCCGTACACAGATACGCAGTATTTT.

This clonotype was found once. The gene calls are TRBV15 and TRBJ2-7, with no clear D. Per the germline V gene, CDR1 is LNHNV and CDR2 is YYDKDF (reference sequence). V gave up 4 bases and J gave up 0 bases, with 10 bases separating them. The CDR3 has 14 amino acids. The DNA of the CDR3 is TGTGCCACCAGCACCCGGGCTGCCTCCTACGAGCAGTACTTC. It encodes CATSTRAASYEQYF.

This clonotype was seen just once. The rearrangement links TRBV28 to TRBJ1-2, with 7 positions matching TRBD1. Trimming cost V 7 bases and J 8 bases; bases outside gene matches: 16. There are 15 residues in the CDR3. Germline lookup yields CDR1 MDHEN and CDR2 SYDVKM. The DNA of the CDR3 is TGTGCCAGCAATCCCTCCCTGGGACAGCCTCTCGGCTACACCTTC. This encodes CASNPSLGQPLGYTF.

The chain links TRBV13 to TRBJ2-3; TRBD2 aligns across 9 bases. The CDR3 has 16 residues. Germline CDR1 reads PRHDT; CDR2 reads FYEKMQ (reference sequence). Trimming at V came to 5 bases and at J to 1 base, leaving 7 bases not matched to a gene. Here the CDR3 DNA reads TGTGCCAGCAGCACCATTAGCGGGAGACGCACAGATACGCAGTATTTT. This codes for CASSTISGRRTDTQYF.

This rearrangement joins TRBV7-3 to TRBJ1-1, with D possibly TRBD1 on 6 matching bases. This CDR3 comprises 13 residues. Germline CDR1 SGHTA, CDR2 FQGTGA. Deletions cut 5 bases from V and 3 bases from J, with 10 bases between. The CDR3 loop reads CASSRRTDTEAFF. The CDR3, as DNA: TGTGCCAGCAGCCGACGGACAGACACTGAAGCTTTCTTT.

The chain joins TRBV12-3 or TRBV12-4 to TRBJ1-4; D gene uncertain. Trimming removed 2 bases at V and 1 base at J, with 11 bases between. The CDR3 is 16 residues long. The CDR3 loop reads CASSLMGIGTNEKLFF. The CDR3 DNA sequence: TGTGCCAGCAGTTTAATGGGGATTGGAACTAATGAAAAACTGTTTTTT.

The rearrangement links TRBV30 to TRBJ2-7, with 9 bases identical to TRBD2. Trimming cost V 4 bases and J 7 bases; bases outside gene matches: 11. The CDR3 is made up of 14 amino acids. CDR1 GTSNPN and CDR2 SVGIG come from the germline V gene (reference sequence). The CDR3 DNA sequence: TGTGCCTGGACGCTAGCGGGGTCCCGGGGGGAGCAGTACTTC. Its protein is CAWTLAGSRGEQYF.

The rearrangement links TRBV19 to TRBJ2-2; 8 bases match TRBD1. CDR1 LNHDA and CDR2 SQIVND come from the germline V gene (reference sequence). The CDR3 consists of 16 residues. The V segment lost 3 bases and the J segment 4 bases; nucleotides outside the gene matches: 7. CDR3 DNA: TGTGCCAGTAGTATCCTCAGGGGGCAGAGCACCGGGGAGCTGTTTTTT. Amino acids: CASSILRGQSTGELFF.